The rows below give T cell receptor beta chains drawn from one sample of a study of OX40 agonist ivuxolimab in advanced cancers. Clones were read by immunoSEQ multiplex PCR, and TCRdb kept only the in-frame ones, dropping some. The profile covers around 23,000 clones, with around four fifths appearing a single time and about 35% taken by the ten largest. The sample was CD4+ or CD8+ T cells sorted from blood, taken in a trial of the OX40 agonist ivuxolimab. These receptors were taken from an adult with an advanced solid tumor such as melanoma, head and neck, liver or kidney cancer. Each CDR3 is given with its conserved first and last residue. Each record gives: D gene, J gene, clone size, V gene, CDR3 protein. A D gene is named only where the DNA matches it firmly. Not every row has a clone size; where given, it reads once, few, many or a size class.

NA	TRBJ1-5	NA	TRBV6-7	CASSYPSRGQGQPQHF
TRBD2	TRBJ2-1	NA	TRBV6-6	CASSYLGLNNEQFF
TRBD2	TRBJ2-3	few	TRBV19	CASSGLAGTDTQYF
NA	TRBJ2-7	NA	TRBV5-1	CASALMGPTYEQYF
NA	TRBJ2-1	NA	TRBV7-2	CASSYLVGEQFF
NA	TRBJ2-3	NA	TRBV6-6	CASALPTDTQYF
NA	TRBJ2-1	NA	TRBV11-3	CASSSQGYNEQFF
NA	TRBJ2-1	NA	TRBV6-4	CASSAASSYNEQFF
NA	TRBJ1-1	NA	TRBV6-1	CASIRPNTEAFF
TRBD2	TRBJ2-1	NA	TRBV9	CASTDESGSAYNEQFF
NA	TRBJ2-1	NA	TRBV27	CASSAGSYNEQFF
NA	TRBJ2-7	once	TRBV28	CASSPLREGYEQYF
TRBD1	TRBJ2-6	NA	TRBV29-1	CSVEAGQGALGANVLTF
TRBD1	TRBJ1-5	NA	TRBV28	CASRDRGGQPQHF